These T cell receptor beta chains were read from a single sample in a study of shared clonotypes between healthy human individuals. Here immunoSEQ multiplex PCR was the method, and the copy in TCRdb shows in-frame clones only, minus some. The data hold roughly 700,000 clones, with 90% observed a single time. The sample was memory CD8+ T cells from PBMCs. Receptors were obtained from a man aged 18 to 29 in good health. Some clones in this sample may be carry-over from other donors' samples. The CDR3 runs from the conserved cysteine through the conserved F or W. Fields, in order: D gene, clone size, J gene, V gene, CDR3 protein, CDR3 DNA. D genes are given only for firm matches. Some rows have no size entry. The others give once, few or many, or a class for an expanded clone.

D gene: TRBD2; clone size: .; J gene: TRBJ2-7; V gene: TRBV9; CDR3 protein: CASSVGSGIFEQYF; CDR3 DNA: TGTGCCAGCAGCGTAGGAAGCGGGATCTTCGAGCAGTACTTC
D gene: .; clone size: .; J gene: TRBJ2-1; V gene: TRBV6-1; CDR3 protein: CASSEARGYNEQFF; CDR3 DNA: TGTGCCAGCAGTGAAGCGCGGGGTTACAATGAGCAGTTCTTC
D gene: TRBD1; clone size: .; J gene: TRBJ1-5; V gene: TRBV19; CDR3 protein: CASSETGGSQPQHF; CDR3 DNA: TGTGCCAGTAGTGAGACAGGGGGCTCTCAGCCCCAGCATTTT
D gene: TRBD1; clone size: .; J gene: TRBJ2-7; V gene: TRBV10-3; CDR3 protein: CAISEGQGPVYEQYF; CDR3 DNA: TGTGCCATCAGTGAGGGACAGGGGCCCGTCTACGAGCAGTACTTC
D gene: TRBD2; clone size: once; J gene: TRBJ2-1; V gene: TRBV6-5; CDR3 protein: CASSYSAGGPYNEQFF; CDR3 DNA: TGTGCCAGCAGTTACTCGGCGGGAGGACCCTACAATGAGCAGTTCTTC
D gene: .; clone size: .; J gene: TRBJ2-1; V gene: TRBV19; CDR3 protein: CASSIVFVQNNEQFF; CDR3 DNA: TGTGCCAGTAGTATAGTATTCGTGCAGAACAATGAGCAGTTCTTC
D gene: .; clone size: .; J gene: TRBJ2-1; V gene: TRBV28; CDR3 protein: CASSQWGGTTNNEQFF; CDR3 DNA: TGTGCCAGCAGCCAATGGGGAGGGACAACCAACAATGAGCAGTTCTTC
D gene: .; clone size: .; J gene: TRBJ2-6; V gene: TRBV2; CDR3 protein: CASRDLGRTSGANVLTF; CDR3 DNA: TGTGCCAGCAGAGATCTGGGACGTACCTCTGGGGCCAACGTCCTGACTTTC
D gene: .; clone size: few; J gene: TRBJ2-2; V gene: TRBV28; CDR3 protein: CASGRLANTGELFF; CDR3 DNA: TGTGCCAGCGGGAGGCTCGCGAACACCGGGGAGCTGTTTTTT
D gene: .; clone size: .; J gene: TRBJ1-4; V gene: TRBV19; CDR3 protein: CASSPIQITRRGEKLFF; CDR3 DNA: TGTGCCAGTAGCCCAATCCAGATTACAAGGCGAGGTGAAAAACTGTTTTTT
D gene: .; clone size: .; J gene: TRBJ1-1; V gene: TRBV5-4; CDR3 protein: CASSPPGWAGNTEAFF; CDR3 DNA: TGTGCCAGCAGCCCCCCTGGGTGGGCAGGGAACACTGAAGCTTTCTTT
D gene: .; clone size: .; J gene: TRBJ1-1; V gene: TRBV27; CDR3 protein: CASTLQGGTEAFF; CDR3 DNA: TGTGCCAGCACCCTACAGGGTGGTACTGAAGCTTTCTTT
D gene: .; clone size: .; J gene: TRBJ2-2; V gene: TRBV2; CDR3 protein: CATLPRGTGELFF; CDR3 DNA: TGTGCCACCCTCCCGAGGGGCACCGGGGAGCTGTTTTTT
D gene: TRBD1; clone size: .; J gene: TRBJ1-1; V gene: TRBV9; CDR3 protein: CASSETGGFDEAFF; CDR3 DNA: TGTGCCAGCAGCGAGACAGGGGGGTTCGATGAAGCTTTCTTT
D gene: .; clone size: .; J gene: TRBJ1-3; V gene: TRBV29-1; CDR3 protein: CSVVGQLSGNTIYF; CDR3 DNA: TGCAGCGTTGTCGGACAGCTCTCTGGAAACACCATATATTTT
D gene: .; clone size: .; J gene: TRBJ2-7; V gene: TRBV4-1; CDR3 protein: CASSLQGPSGSYEQYF; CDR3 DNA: TGCGCCAGCAGCCTTCAGGGGCCAAGCGGTTCGTACGAGCAGTACTTC
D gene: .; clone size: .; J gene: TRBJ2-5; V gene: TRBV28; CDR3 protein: CASGETQYF; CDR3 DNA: TGTGCCAGCGGGGAGACCCAGTACTTC
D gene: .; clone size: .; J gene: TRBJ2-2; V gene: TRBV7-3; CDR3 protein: CASSLTSRENTGELFF; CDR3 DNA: TGTGCCAGCAGCTTAACGAGCAGAGAGAACACCGGGGAGCTGTTTTTT
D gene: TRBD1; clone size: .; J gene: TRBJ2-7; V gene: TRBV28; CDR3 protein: CASHTTWDSNYEQYF; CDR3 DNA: TGTGCCAGTCACACCACCTGGGACAGCAACTACGAGCAGTACTTC
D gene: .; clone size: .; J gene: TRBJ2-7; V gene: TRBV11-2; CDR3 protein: CASSLDSVVYEQYF; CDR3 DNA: TGTGCCAGCAGCTTAGACAGTGTGGTCTACGAGCAGTACTTC